These 27 T cell receptor beta chains were sequenced from one sample in a study of T cells in localized non-small cell lung cancer. TCRdb's table, derived via immunoSEQ multiplex PCR, lists solely in-frame clones and lacks some. The data contain around 41,000 clones, around 87% of them seen just once; the ten biggest clones take up roughly 7%. Sequenced material: peripheral blood, taken before any cancer treatment. The origin of the receptors is a woman aged 18-50 years with stage III lung adenocarcinoma.

This clone has just one count. The chain recombines TRBV7-2 with TRBJ1-6; D might be TRBD1 (5 bases). The V end was cut by 7 bases, the J end by 0 bases, with 13 bases between. CDR1 is SGHTA, CDR2 FQGNSA, per germline. This CDR3 has 16 amino acids. CDR3 in DNA: TGTGCCAGCACTATGGGGGGGAGCTCCTATAATTCACCCCTCCACTTT. It translates to CASTMGGSSYNSPLHF.

This chain connects TRBV5-5 to TRBJ1-5, with TRBD1 as a possible D gene (6 bases). The CDR3 extends over 16 amino acids. Trimming took 0 bases from V and 1 from J, leaving 11 bases between them. CDR1 SGHKS and CDR2 YYEKEE come from the germline V gene (reference sequence). Written as DNA, the CDR3 is TGTGCCAGCAGCTTGGCCGACAGGCCCAGCAATCAGCCCCAGCATTTT. As protein: CASSLADRPSNQPQHF. The complete variable domain, with remaining parts taken from reference TRBV5-5 and TRBJ1-5, reads DAGVTQSPTHLIKTRGQQVTLRCSPISGHKSVSWYQQVLGQGPQFIFQYYEKEERGRGNFPDRFSARQFPNYSSELNVNALLLGDSALYLCASSLADRPSNQPQHFGDGTRLSIL.

This chain connects TRBV5-4 to TRBJ1-3; TRBD1 might be the D (5 bases). The V end was cut by 2 bases, the J end by 4 bases, with 10 bases between. The germline CDR1 and CDR2 sequences are SGHNT and YYREEE (reference sequence). The CDR3 sequence is 14 residues long. The CDR3 spells CASSFGGRGNTIYF. In DNA form, the CDR3 reads TGTGCCAGCAGCTTCGGGGGAAGGGGAAACACCATATATTTT.

V usage is TRBV30 and J usage is TRBJ1-1; D may be TRBD1 (5 bases). V dropped 3 bases and J dropped 0 bases, with 17 bases sitting between them. This CDR3 is built from 16 residues. The germline CDR1 and CDR2 sequences are GTSNPN and SVGIG (reference sequence). CDR3 DNA: TGTGCCTGGAGGAGAGACAGATCCTTTATGAACACTGAAGCTTTCTTT. Translating gives CAWRRDRSFMNTEAFF.

This chain links TRBV15 with TRBJ2-7; no clear D. Trimming left V 0 bases short and J 2 bases short, with 17 bases between. Per the germline V gene, CDR1 is LNHNV and CDR2 is YYDKDF (reference sequence). The CDR3 has 17 residues. This chain's CDR3 is CATSRDRLRRSTYEQYF. CDR3 sequence (DNA): TGTGCCACCAGCAGAGATCGATTAAGGCGCTCAACCTACGAGCAGTACTTC.

The V and J genes are TRBV5-1 and TRBJ1-3; D gene ambiguous. The CDR3 is 14 amino acids. Germline CDR1 and CDR2: SGHRS and YFSETQ. Between the trimmed V and J ends, which lost 4 bases and 0 bases, there was a span of 8 bases. The CDR3 DNA reads as TGCGCCAGCAGCGTGGGGAGCTCTGGAAACACCATATATTTT. It encodes CASSVGSSGNTIYF.

This clone was seen a few times. The chain links TRBV18 to TRBJ1-1; TRBD1 matches 7 bases. The V and J ends lost 4 bases and 1 base, in that order; junction bases with no gene match: 9. In germline, CDR1 is KGHSH, CDR2 LQKENI. The CDR3 runs to 16 residues. CDR3 amino acids: CASSRDRAVSNTEAFF. For the CDR3, the DNA is TGTGCCAGCTCACGAGACAGGGCGGTTTCGAACACTGAAGCTTTCTTT.

This sequence joins TRBV7-2 and TRBJ2-3; 10 bases are shared with TRBD2. V was clipped by 1 base and J by 3 bases; unmatched bases: 4. Per the germline V gene, CDR1 is SGHTA and CDR2 is FQGNSA. The CDR3 contains 16 residues. In nucleotides, the CDR3 is TGTGCCAGCAGCTTAGTGGGGACTAGCGAAACAGATACGCAGTATTTT. Amino acid sequence: CASSLVGTSETDTQYF.

The chain links TRBV2 to TRBJ1-1; possibly TRBD1 for D (5 bases). The CDR3 runs to 16 residues. With 6 bases removed from V and 6 bases from J, the gap between germline ends came to 23 bases. Germline values: CDR1 SNHLY, CDR2 FYNNEI. The CDR3 region is CASRRAEGVTGAEAFF. The CDR3 nucleotides are TGTGCCAGCAGACGGGCAGAGGGAGTTACGGGGGCTGAAGCTTTCTTT.

The chain couples TRBV7-8 to TRBJ2-1; tentatively, D is TRBD2 (5 bases). The CDR3 runs to 14 residues. Germline CDR1 is SGHVS and CDR2 is FQNEAQ. V was shortened by 0 bases and J by 2 bases, with 5 bases between the two germline ends. The CDR3 region is CASSLAGAYNEQFF. CDR3 in DNA: TGTGCCAGCAGCTTAGCCGGGGCCTACAATGAGCAGTTCTTC.

The V and J genes are TRBV30 and TRBJ2-6; D perhaps matches TRBD2 (7 bases). CDR1 GTSNPN and CDR2 SVGIG come from the germline V gene (reference sequence). CDR3 size: 18 residues. The V and J ends lost 2 bases and 2 bases respectively, with 19 bases between them. The CDR3 nucleotides read TGTGCCTGGAGTAATGTGGGGGGGGCAGGGGCTGGGGCCAACGTCCTGACTTTC. Its translation: CAWSNVGGAGAGANVLTF.

This rearrangement joins TRBV9 to TRBJ1-6; no reliable D call. Germline V lookup: CDR1 SGDLS, CDR2 YYNGEE. V was cut by 4 bases and J by 6 bases, with 20 bases left in between. The CDR3 spans 17 residues. In DNA form, the CDR3 reads TGTGCCAGCAGCCTCGACTCAGCCGGAGGTATTAATTCACCCCTCCACTTT. This translates into CASSLDSAGGINSPLHF.

This chain links TRBV4-2 with TRBJ1-4; D gene ambiguous. The CDR3 is made up of 11 amino acids. The germline CDR1 and CDR2 sequences are LGHNA and YNFKEQ. Trimming pared 1 base from V and 8 bases from J, leaving 2 bases between. The CDR3, as DNA: TGTGCCAGCAGCCAAGGGGAAAAACTGTTTTTT. Its protein is CASSQGEKLFF.

The J gene is TRBJ2-2, the V gene TRBV30; TRBD1 might be the D (6 bases). With 7 bases removed from V and 3 bases from J, the gap between germline ends came to 15 bases. The CDR3 covers 14 residues. CDR1 is GTSNPN, CDR2 SVGIG, per germline (reference sequence). DNA for the CDR3: TGTGCCTCCTACCGACAGGAACACACCGGGGAGCTGTTTTTT. Protein sequence: CASYRQEHTGELFF.

CDR3 sequence: CASSIGQVKTGELFF. The CDR3 bases are TGTGCCAGTAGTATAGGACAGGTAAAAACCGGGGAGCTGTTTTTT. V is TRBV19 and J is TRBJ2-2, with TRBD1 as a possible D gene (6 bases). The V gene lost 1 base and the J gene lost 5 bases, with 11 bases spanning the gap. Germline CDR1 is LNHDA and CDR2 is SQIVND (reference sequence). The CDR3 is 15 amino acids.

This sequence joins TRBV7-8 and TRBJ2-3, with unresolved D. The CDR3 spans 11 residues. V lost 8 bases, J lost 0 bases, and 3 bases lay in between. Germline values: CDR1 SGHVS, CDR2 FQNEAQ. The CDR3 coding sequence is TGTGCCAGCTCCAGCACAGATACGCAGTATTTT. Residues: CASSSTDTQYF.

This chain uses TRBV7-3 with TRBJ2-1; 8 bases align to TRBD1. Trimming took 2 bases from V and 4 from J; bases not matched to a gene: 4. Per germline, CDR1 SGHTA and CDR2 FQGTGA. This CDR3 spans 15 amino acids. This chain's CDR3 is CASSLGQGAYNEQFF. DNA for the CDR3: TGTGCCAGCAGCTTAGGGCAGGGGGCTTACAATGAGCAGTTCTTC.

This clone occurred a few times. V is TRBV7-9 and J is TRBJ2-5; 10 bases map to TRBD2. This CDR3 region has 14 residues. CDR1 is SEHNR, CDR2 FQNEAQ, per germline (reference sequence). Trimming took 5 bases from V and 6 from J; bases not matched to a gene: 6. CDR3 DNA sequence: TGTGCCAGCAGCCACCGGACTAGCGGAAAGACCCAGTACTTC. Its translation is CASSHRTSGKTQYF.

This clone was detected only a few times. The chain joins TRBV5-1 to TRBJ2-1, with D perhaps TRBD1 (5 bases). V lost 1 base, J lost 1 base, and 12 bases lay in between. The length of the CDR3 is 16 residues. CDR1 and CDR2 (germline): SGHRS, YFSETQ. DNA for the CDR3: TGCGCCAGCAGCTTGATTAGGGGCATATCCTACAATGAGCAGTTCTTC. Its translation: CASSLIRGISYNEQFF. Full variable domain (missing parts from reference TRBV5-1 and TRBJ2-1): KAGVTQTPRYLIKTRGQQVTLSCSPISGHRSVSWYQQTPGQGLQFLFEYFSETQRNKGNFPGRFSGRQFSNSRSEMNVSTLELGDSALYLCASSLIRGISYNEQFFGPGTRLTVL.

The rearrangement links TRBV5-1 to TRBJ2-1, with a tentative D call TRBD1 (5 bases). V was trimmed by 1 base and J by 6 bases, leaving 14 bases between them. This CDR3 spans 15 amino acids. Germline loops: CDR1 SGHRS, CDR2 YFSETQ. This CDR3 is CASSLTGRQGNEQFF. CDR3 in DNA: TGCGCCAGCAGCTTGACGGGCCGGCAGGGCAATGAGCAGTTCTTC.

This chain joins TRBV5-1 and TRBJ1-2; unclear D gene. The CDR3 extends over 15 amino acids. V was cut by 0 bases and J by 0 bases, with 9 bases left in between. CDR1 is SGHRS and CDR2 is YFSETQ in the germline V gene. CDR3 DNA sequence: TGCGCCAGCAGCTTGGCTGCAGTAGCTAACTATGGCTACACCTTC. Encoded protein: CASSLAAVANYGYTF.

V and J are TRBV27 and TRBJ1-4; the D gene is possibly TRBD1 (5 bases). The V end was cut by 2 bases, the J end by 3 bases, with 13 bases between. The CDR3 covers 16 residues. Germline CDR1 is MNHEY and CDR2 is SMNVEV (reference sequence). The CDR3 DNA reads TGTGCCAGCAGTTTAACGAGACAGAGCGCTAATGAAAAACTGTTTTTT. It codes for CASSLTRQSANEKLFF.

This chain links TRBV10-2 with TRBJ1-2; D not certain. The CDR3 is 15 residues long. CDR1 is WSHSY and CDR2 is SAAADI in the germline V gene. Trimming removed 2 bases at V and 4 bases at J, with 14 bases between. CDR3 nucleotides: TGCGCCAGCAGTGAGACCGACGACGGATTCTATGGCTACACCTTC. Its protein product is CASSETDDGFYGYTF.

V is TRBV7-8 and J is TRBJ2-1, with unresolved D. The CDR3 runs to 17 residues. Germline V gene data show CDR1 as SGHVS and CDR2 as FQNEAQ. Trimming left V 3 bases short and J 9 bases short, with 24 bases between. The CDR3: CASSLPRVAGKTGEQFF. CDR3 DNA: TGTGCCAGCAGCTTGCCCCGGGTGGCAGGTAAAACGGGTGAGCAGTTCTTC.

The chain has TRBV4-1 and TRBJ2-7, with D perhaps TRBD1 or TRBD2 (5 bases each). The CDR3 has 14 amino acids. Trimming stripped 6 bases from V and 0 bases from J, with 12 bases between. Germline V gene data show CDR1 as MGHRA and CDR2 as YSYEKL. The CDR3 sequence: CASRPGPSSYEQYF. As DNA, the CDR3 is TGCGCCAGCAGACCGGGACCGAGCTCCTACGAGCAGTACTTC.

The rearrangement uses TRBV15 and TRBJ2-1; D possibly corresponds to TRBD1 (6 bases). CDR1 and CDR2 from the germline V gene are LNHNV and YYDKDF (reference sequence). This CDR3 comprises 16 residues. The germline V and J ends were trimmed by 6 bases and 4 bases, with 19 bases remaining between them. CDR3 in amino acids: CATRRGTLSGYNEQFF. CDR3 DNA sequence: TGTGCCACCAGAAGGGGGACCTTATCCGGATACAATGAGCAGTTCTTC.

As to this clone: One junction end does not reproduce the germline sequence, and a read error may be involved. The same CDR3 can be traced to other DNA sequences in this sample. The V gene is TRBV7-7, the J gene TRBJ1-4; possibly TRBD1 for D (5 bases). CDR1 and CDR2 from the germline V gene are SSHAT and FNYEAQ (reference sequence). This CDR3 has 15 residues. The CDR3 DNA follows: TGTGCTAGCAGCTTAGGCGGGGGTACTAATGAAAAACTGTTTTTT. Amino acids: CASSLGGGTNEKLFF.